This paragraph reports one T cell receptor (beta chain). Antigen unknown. This specimen belongs to a study of T cell responses to AZD1222 COVID-19 vaccine. The table came from immunoSEQ multiplex PCR; TCRdb's copy has only in-frame clones and leaves some out. The sample consists of around 200,000 clones, 88% of them appearing once. Study-wide findings and caveats: Reports indicate that nearly half of spike-specific TCRs are directed at unmutated variant regions. Vaccination with two AZD1222 doses was followed by a rise in Spike-specific TCR breadth and depth. Donors skewed white British and female; clonal diversity was possibly underestimated. Baseline seropositives among AZD1222 recipients totaled only 5 or 6.

This receptor was identified in an adult in good health. The sequencing used peripheral blood, collected on day 0 of AZD1222 vaccination.

In nucleotides, the CDR3 is TGTGCCAGCAGCTTAGATGGTGTCGGGCCCCGCTCTGGGGCCAACGTCCTGACTTTC. Translated, it gives CASSLDGVGPRSGANVLTF. V and J are TRBV7-2 and TRBJ2-6; the D is unclear. CDR3 length equals 19 residues. The V end was cut by 1 base, the J end by 0 bases, with 16 bases between. The germline V gene encodes CDR1 SGHTA and CDR2 FQGNSA.